The 6 T cell receptor beta chains below were found in one sample sequenced in a study of beta chain features in type 1 diabetes. Reverse transcription of all isolated RNA meant that expressed TCRB transcripts were sequenced. The repertoire was sequenced with immunoSEQ multiplex PCR; TCRdb's copy has only in-frame clones and lacks some. This table has about 240,000 clones, 27% appearing once. The source material was central memory CD4+ T cells from blood. The receptors come from a man aged 25 to 40 in good health.

This clone occurred a few times. The chain is built from TRBV6-1 and TRBJ2-3; the match to TRBD2 covers 12 bases. V dropped 2 bases and J dropped 5; count of bases not matched to a gene: 8. CDR3 length: 17 residues. Germline V gives CDR1 MNHNS, CDR2 SASEGT. This chain's CDR3 is CASSEFWTSGALDTQYF. The CDR3 nucleotides are TGTGCCAGCAGTGAATTTTGGACTAGCGGGGCCTTAGATACGCAGTATTTT.

This clone has more than one count but fewer than ten. The rearrangement joins TRBV10-1 to TRBJ2-1; D ambiguous. Trimming stripped 2 bases from V and 10 bases from J, with 6 bases between. The CDR3 extends over 11 amino acids. Per the germline V gene, CDR1 is WNHNN and CDR2 is SYGVQD (reference sequence). The CDR3 nucleotides read TGCGCCAGCAGTGAGGGAAGGGAGCAGTTCTTC. This codes for CASSEGREQFF.

This chain uses TRBV28 with TRBJ2-1; 8 nucleotides align to TRBD2. The V gene end was trimmed by 3 bases and the J gene end by 4 bases; junction bases not matched to a gene: 8. The CDR3 sequence is 16 residues long. Germline V lookup: CDR1 MDHEN, CDR2 SYDVKM. CDR3 DNA: TGTGCCAGCAGTTTCCGAGCACTAGCGGCATACAATGAGCAGTTCTTC. Encoded protein: CASSFRALAAYNEQFF. Based on the CDR3 plus reference TRBV28 and TRBJ2-1, the full variable domain is DVKVTQSSRYLVKRTGEKVFLECVQDMDHENMFWYRQDPGLGLRLIYFSYDVKMKEKGDIPEGYSVSREKKERFSLILESASTNQTSMYLCASSFRALAAYNEQFFGPGTRLTVL.

This clone has just a few counts. The rearrangement uses TRBV5-1 and TRBJ2-2, with D possibly being TRBD2 (6 bases). The CDR3 extends over 16 amino acids. V gave up 3 bases and J gave up 5 bases, with 17 bases separating them. Germline CDR1 and CDR2: SGHRS and YFSETQ. The CDR3 spells CASSWGDRQRTGELFF. The CDR3 DNA follows: TGCGCCAGCAGCTGGGGGGACCGCCAACGGACCGGGGAGCTGTTTTTT.

This sequence joins TRBV2 and TRBJ1-2, with 8 bases identical to TRBD1. In germline, CDR1 is SNHLY, CDR2 FYNNEI. V gave up 6 bases and J gave up 3 bases; unmatched junction bases: 3. The CDR3 has 13 residues. In DNA form, the CDR3 reads TGTGCCAGCAGCCCGGGACAGGACTATGGCTACACCTTC. Protein: CASSPGQDYGYTF.

V is TRBV14 and J is TRBJ2-1, with D perhaps matching TRBD1 or TRBD2 (5 bases each). Between the trimmed V and J ends, which lost 8 bases and 5 bases, there was a span of 13 bases. Per germline, CDR1 SGHDN and CDR2 FVKESK. CDR3 size: 13 residues. The CDR3 region is CASEGRAHNEQFF. CDR3 DNA: TGTGCCAGCGAGGGGCGGGCCCACAATGAGCAGTTCTTC.